This T cell receptor (beta chain) was sequenced for a study of cytomegalovirus exposure and HLA in healthy donors. The CDR3 totals 15 residues. Germline CDR1 MDHEN, CDR2 SYDVKM. J was trimmed by 7 bases and V by 3 bases; bases with no gene match: 11. The primer mix had 60 Vbeta and 13 Jbeta primers. Measured with immunoSEQ multiplex PCR; TCRdb has only the in-frame clones, and not every one. The table lists roughly 180,000 clones, roughly 75% of them singletons. The V call is TRBV28, the J call TRBJ2-7, with 8 bases matching TRBD1. The sequence derives from a woman aged 40 to 50 in good health and CMV-seropositive. Sample: PBMCs. As DNA, the CDR3 is TGTGCCAGCAGTTTGAACTTGGGGACAGGAGGAGAGCAGTACTTC. It encodes CASSLNLGTGGEQYF.